The 6 T cell receptor beta chains below were found in one sample sequenced in a study of blood T cell repertoires in COVID-19. Clones were read by immunoSEQ multiplex PCR, and TCRdb kept only the in-frame ones, dropping some. The table shows 400,000 to 500,000 clones, with around 87% occurring only once. Material for sequencing was PBMCs or T cells enriched from blood (not recorded which). Receptor source: a woman aged 35 to 49 who had recovered from COVID-19.

This clone occurred once. This rearrangement joins TRBV11-2 to TRBJ1-1, with TRBD1 matching over 8 bases. Germline trimming cut 5 bases from V and 2 bases from J; bases unmatched to any gene: 10. The germline V gene encodes CDR1 SGHAT and CDR2 FQNNGV. The CDR3 length is 16 residues. The CDR3 DNA reads TGTGCCAGCAGCCCCCGACTAGGACAGGGTAACACTGAAGCTTTCTTT. Its protein is CASSPRLGQGNTEAFF.

The chain links TRBV2 to TRBJ2-2, with 13 bases matching TRBD2. The J segment lost 4 bases and the V segment lost 8 bases, leaving 4 bases of the junction unmatched. CDR3 length: 15 amino acids. The V gene's germline CDR1 is SNHLY and CDR2 FYNNEI. In nucleotides, the CDR3 is TGTGCCAGCGTAGGGACTAGCGGGACCACCGGGGAGCTGTTTTTT. It is translated as CASVGTSGTTGELFF. The full variable domain, with the rest looked up from reference TRBV2 and TRBJ2-2, is EPEVTQTPSHQVTQMGQEVILRCVPISNHLYFYWYRQILGQKVEFLVSFYNNEISEKSEIFDDQFSVERPDGSNFTLKIRSTKLEDSAMYFCASVGTSGTTGELFFGEGSRLTVL.

The rearrangement joins TRBV19 to TRBJ2-1; D remains unclear. Per the germline V gene, CDR1 is LNHDA and CDR2 is SQIVND (reference sequence). CDR3 size: 17 residues. V lost 0 bases and J 0 bases, leaving 12 bases between the germline ends. For the CDR3, the DNA is TGTGCCAGTAGTATAGATGGTCGAAGCTTCTCCTACAATGAGCAGTTCTTC. Translating it yields CASSIDGRSFSYNEQFF. Full variable domain (remainder filled in from reference TRBV19 and TRBJ2-1): DGGITQSPKYLFRKEGQNVTLSCEQNLNHDAMYWYRQDPGQGLRLIYYSQIVNDFQKGDIAEGYSVSREKKESFPLTVTSAQKNPTAFYLCASSIDGRSFSYNEQFFGPGTRLTVL.

The chain combines TRBV7-9 with TRBJ2-7; D ambiguous. In germline, CDR1 is SEHNR, CDR2 FQNEAQ (reference sequence). The CDR3 is 13 residues long. V lost 7 bases and J lost 1, with 11 bases in between. The CDR3 loop is CASTPPSSYEQYF. CDR3 DNA: TGTGCCAGCACCCCCCCTAGTTCCTACGAGCAGTACTTC.

V is TRBV24-1 and J is TRBJ1-2, with 7 bases lining up with TRBD1. CDR1 and CDR2 (germline): KGHDR, SFDVKD. This CDR3 comprises 13 residues. V shed 2 bases and J 14 bases; nucleotides not matched to a gene: 10. The CDR3 loop is CATSDSSAGGRTF. Here the CDR3 DNA reads TGTGCCACCAGTGATTCCTCGGCAGGGGGTCGGACCTTC.

CDR3 loop: CAISGGGLGTEAFF. In DNA, the CDR3 is TGTGCCATCAGTGGTGGGGGGTTAGGGACTGAAGCTTTCTTT. This chain uses TRBV10-3 with TRBJ1-1; D perhaps matches TRBD1 (5 bases). The CDR3 has 14 amino acids. CDR1 and CDR2 from the germline V gene are ENHRY and SYGVKD. V gave up 4 bases and J gave up 5 bases, with 14 bases separating them.